This record concerns one T cell receptor beta chain sequence. This CDR3 has 14 residues. The germline CDR1 and CDR2 sequences are ENHRY and SYGVKD. Trimming cost V 3 bases and J 6 bases; bases outside gene matches: 5. The data are from a study of T cell changes during pregnancy in multiple sclerosis. TCRdb keeps only in-frame clones here, not all; method: immunoSEQ multiplex PCR. The sample lists 50,000 to 65,000 clones; more than 85% were seen once. The specimen comprised CD4+ T cells from peripheral blood mononuclear cells, sampled in the third trimester of pregnancy. The receptor was derived from a female donor with multiple sclerosis, enrolled in a pregnancy study. V gene TRBV10-3 combines with J gene TRBJ2-1, with TRBD2 matching 7 bases. The CDR3 nucleotides read TGTGCCATCAGTGACCAGCGGGGCACCAATGAGCAGTTCTTC. This encodes CAISDQRGTNEQFF.